This entry lists 28 T cell receptor beta chains sequenced from one sample in a study of control samples from healthy donors and cancer patients (dated by TCRdb to between 2020 and 2021). The method behind the library was the immunoSEQ multiplex PCR assay. The immuneACCESS repertoire file appears here via TCRdb, limited to in-frame rearrangements. These files lack a portion of the clones; in checked studies, under half of the deficit traces to unresolved V genes, and the cause of the others is not known. In this sample the table shows 90,000 to 110,000 clones, 90% of which occur a single time. Clones ranked in the top ten supply 3.5% to 4.5% of the sample. What was sequenced was blood. Receptors originate from a human donor in good health. The donor label of this sample is uncertain.

This clone is a singleton in its sample. The chain joins TRBV21-1 to TRBJ2-5. TRBV21-1 is tagged as a pseudogene. The CDR3 sequence is 17 residues long. This CDR3 is CASSKACPARYQETQYF. Written as DNA, the CDR3 is TGTGCCAGCAGCAAAGCGTGCCCAGCACGTTACCAAGAGACCCAGTACTTC.

This chain uses TRBV12-3 or TRBV12-4 with TRBJ2-1; possibly TRBD2 for D (5 bases). Trimming shortened V by 5 bases and J by 15 bases, and 20 bases separated the two germline ends. The CDR3 has 13 amino acids. In DNA, the CDR3 is TGTGCCAGCAGTCCGGGGTGGAACGCCAAACCGTTCTTC. This encodes CASSPGWNAKPFF.

This clone was recorded once. V usage is TRBV7-2 and J usage is TRBJ2-1; D might be TRBD2 (6 bases). Germline CDR1 SGHTA, CDR2 FQGNSA. V was shortened by 5 bases and J by 5 bases, with 10 bases between the two germline ends. The CDR3 contains 13 residues. The CDR3 reads CASSPRRDNEQFF. The CDR3 DNA reads TGTGCCAGCAGCCCCCGGAGGGACAATGAGCAGTTCTTC.

This rearrangement joins TRBV6-5 to TRBJ2-1; 13 bases align to TRBD2. This CDR3 contains 15 residues. Per germline, CDR1 MNHEY and CDR2 SVGAGI. V dropped 7 bases and J dropped 7; count of bases not matched to a gene: 7. CDR3 sequence reads: CASTTSGGAKNEQFF. The CDR3 DNA reads TGTGCCAGCACTACTAGCGGGGGGGCCAAGAATGAGCAGTTCTTC.

This chain links TRBV9 with TRBJ2-1, with TRBD1 matching over 10 bases. Germline-derived CDR1 and CDR2 are SGDLS and YYNGEE. The V segment lost 5 bases and the J segment 1 base; nucleotides outside the gene matches: 0. The CDR3 totals 14 residues. The CDR3 loop is CASRGQGSYNEQFF. The DNA for the CDR3 is TGTGCCAGCAGGGGACAGGGGTCCTACAATGAGCAGTTCTTC. The complete variable domain, with remaining parts taken from reference TRBV9 and TRBJ2-1, reads DSGVTQTPKHLITATGQRVTLRCSPRSGDLSVYWYQQSLDQGLQFLIQYYNGEERAKGNILERFSAQQFPDLHSELNLSSLELGDSALYFCASRGQGSYNEQFFGPGTRLTVL.

V is TRBV18 and J is TRBJ2-2; no clear D gene. The V and J ends lost 2 bases and 0 bases respectively, with 10 bases between them. The CDR3 has 16 amino acids. Germline V gives CDR1 KGHSH, CDR2 LQKENI. Here the CDR3 DNA reads TGTGCCAGCTCACCAATCGGATTGTCGAACACCGGGGAGCTGTTTTTT. Encoded protein: CASSPIGLSNTGELFF.

This sequence joins TRBV30 and TRBJ1-4; perhaps TRBD1 as D (5 bases). The V gene's germline CDR1 is GTSNPN and CDR2 SVGIG (reference sequence). The germline V and J ends were trimmed by 1 base and 3 bases, with 12 bases remaining between them. The CDR3 is 15 amino acids. CDR3 DNA sequence: TGTGCCTGGAGTGGGGGCAGCGACTCTAATGAAAAACTGTTTTTT. It specifies CAWSGGSDSNEKLFF.

This clone showed up just once. This chain uses TRBV4-2 with TRBJ1-5; possibly TRBD1 for D (6 bases). Germline V gene data show CDR1 as LGHNA and CDR2 as YNFKEQ. CDR3 size: 16 residues. V dropped 0 bases and J dropped 7 bases, with 16 bases sitting between them. For the CDR3, the DNA is TGTGCCAGCAGCCAAGACCCCCACAGGGAGGAACAGCCCCAGCATTTT. Protein sequence: CASSQDPHREEQPQHF.

This sequence joins TRBV10-1 and TRBJ2-2, with 9 bases lining up with TRBD1. CDR1 WNHNN and CDR2 SYGVQD come from the germline V gene (reference sequence). The CDR3 has 14 residues. J lost 3 bases, V lost 4 bases, and 0 bases had no gene match. The CDR3 is CASSGTGDTGELFF. The CDR3, as DNA: TGCGCCAGCAGTGGGACAGGGGACACCGGGGAGCTGTTTTTT.

The J gene is TRBJ2-5, the V gene TRBV2; D might be TRBD1 (7 bases). Deletions cut 4 bases from V and 4 bases from J, with 19 bases between. This CDR3 is built from 16 residues. Germline CDR1 SNHLY, CDR2 FYNNEI. CDR3 nucleotides: TGTGCCAGCAGTGTCGATGCAGGGGGGCCAGGAGAGACCCAGTACTTC. It yields the protein CASSVDAGGPGETQYF.

The chain employs TRBV6-2 or TRBV6-3 and TRBJ1-1, with 9 bases aligning to TRBD1. Germline CDR1 is MNHEY and CDR2 is SVGEGT. The CDR3 is 18 residues long. Trimming at V came to 2 bases and at J to 0 bases, leaving 10 bases not matched to a gene. The chain's CDR3 is CASSYTGQGSYMNTEAFF. In nucleotides, the CDR3 is TGTGCCAGCAGTTACACCGGACAGGGGAGTTATATGAACACTGAAGCTTTCTTT.

This chain links TRBV24-1 with TRBJ2-7; weak D call: TRBD1 (6 bases). Trimming took 3 bases from V and 3 from J, leaving 11 bases between them. The CDR3 is 14 residues long. Germline assignment: CDR1 KGHDR and CDR2 SFDVKD. This chain's CDR3 is CATSDGGQSYEQYF. The CDR3 DNA reads as TGTGCCACCAGTGATGGAGGACAGAGCTACGAGCAGTACTTC.

This clone occurred a few times. The J gene is TRBJ1-1, the V gene TRBV2, with TRBD1 matching over 7 bases. After removal of 4 bases from V and 8 bases from J, the junction contained 7 bases not matched to a gene. CDR1 and CDR2 (germline): SNHLY, FYNNEI. This CDR3 is built from 13 residues. CDR3 sequence (DNA): TGTGCCAGCAGTGTCATGTGGGACAGCGAAGCTTTCTTT. Protein: CASSVMWDSEAFF.

This rearrangement joins TRBV5-1 to TRBJ2-3; D gene ambiguous. Trimming removed 2 bases at V and 1 base at J, with 8 bases between. The germline V gene encodes CDR1 SGHRS and CDR2 YFSETQ. The CDR3 length is 14 residues. The CDR3 here is CASSFSWGTDTQYF. The DNA for the CDR3 is TGCGCCAGCAGCTTTTCATGGGGCACAGATACGCAGTATTTT.

This clone was counted a single time. Other DNA variants within this sample encode the same CDR3. The chain has TRBV6-5 and TRBJ2-7; 7 bases line up with TRBD1. Germline loops: CDR1 MNHEY, CDR2 SVGAGI. Trimming cost V 6 bases and J 5 bases; bases outside gene matches: 13. This CDR3 is built from 15 residues. The CDR3 loop reads CASRGLNRGNNEQYF. The CDR3 nucleotides are TGTGCCAGCAGGGGCCTTAACAGGGGAAACAACGAGCAGTACTTC.

This sequence joins TRBV5-6 and TRBJ1-1, with D unresolved. The V gene's germline CDR1 is SGHDT and CDR2 YYEEEE. The V end was cut by 5 bases, the J end by 5 bases, with 10 bases between. This CDR3 region has 12 residues. The CDR3 nucleotides read TGTGCCAGCAGAACCTCGGGTACTGAAGCTTTCTTT. As protein: CASRTSGTEAFF.

The rearrangement links TRBV7-2 to TRBJ2-5; 10 bases fit TRBD2. Germline V CDR1 and CDR2: SGHTA, FQGNSA. The CDR3 is 17 amino acids. Trimming at V came to 5 bases and at J to 1 base, leaving 10 bases not matched to a gene. As DNA, the CDR3 is TGTGCCAGCAGCATAGGGGCTAGCGGGGGAATCCAAGAGACCCAGTACTTC. It specifies CASSIGASGGIQETQYF.

This chain joins TRBV5-1 and TRBJ1-4; D perhaps matches TRBD1 (6 bases). The germline V and J ends were trimmed by 4 bases and 5 bases, with 12 bases remaining between them. Germline loops: CDR1 SGHRS, CDR2 YFSETQ. CDR3 length: 14 residues. CDR3 bases: TGCGCCAGCAGCCGACAGGAAACGAATGAAAAACTGTTTTTT. This gives the protein CASSRQETNEKLFF.

This chain links TRBV4-3 with TRBJ2-1; TRBD2 matches at 10 bases. Unmatched junction bases numbered 5, after V lost 1 base and J lost 2 bases. Germline-derived CDR1 and CDR2 are LGHNA and YSLEER. The CDR3 has 17 amino acids. The CDR3 DNA follows: TGCGCCAGCAGCCAAGTAAGCGGGGGGGCCGCCTACAATGAGCAGTTCTTC. It yields the protein CASSQVSGGAAYNEQFF.

The chain combines TRBV5-1 with TRBJ2-3; 10 nucleotides match TRBD1. CDR1 is SGHRS, CDR2 YFSETQ, per germline. Unmatched junction bases numbered 8, after V lost 1 base and J lost 6 bases. The CDR3 has 16 amino acids. CDR3 sequence: CASSLTLGQGMDTQYF. For the CDR3, the DNA is TGCGCCAGCAGCTTGACCTTGGGACAGGGGATGGATACGCAGTATTTT.

This chain links TRBV4-1 with TRBJ1-5; D remains unclear. CDR1 is MGHRA and CDR2 is YSYEKL in the germline V gene. The germline V and J ends were trimmed by 4 bases and 2 bases, with 12 bases remaining between them. This CDR3 is built from 15 residues. CDR3 amino acids: CASSPSGIGNQPQHF. DNA for the CDR3: TGCGCCAGCAGCCCTTCCGGGATTGGCAATCAGCCCCAGCATTTT.

V is TRBV6-6 and J is TRBJ1-1; D remains unclear. V was shortened by 8 bases and J by 9 bases, with 19 bases between the two germline ends. The CDR3 has 13 amino acids. The germline CDR1 and CDR2 sequences are MNHNY and SVGAGI (reference sequence). The CDR3 sequence is CASSPGPFPQAFF. The CDR3 DNA sequence: TGTGCCAGCTCTCCAGGCCCCTTCCCCCAAGCTTTCTTT.

This chain joins TRBV2 and TRBJ2-1; D is unresolved. The germline V and J ends were trimmed by 4 bases and 6 bases, with 7 bases remaining between them. Germline values: CDR1 SNHLY, CDR2 FYNNEI. The CDR3 spans 12 residues. The CDR3: CASSGSSNEQFF. CDR3 in DNA: TGTGCCAGCAGTGGTAGCTCCAATGAGCAGTTCTTC.

The J gene is TRBJ2-3, the V gene TRBV5-1; D is unclear. The V end lost 7 bases, the J end lost 0 bases, and 9 bases lay between the germline ends. The CDR3 has 13 amino acids. CDR1 and CDR2 from the germline V gene are SGHRS and YFSETQ. CDR3 protein: CASGETSTDTQYF. The CDR3 DNA is TGCGCCAGCGGTGAAACTAGCACAGATACGCAGTATTTT.

V usage is TRBV29-1 and J usage is TRBJ2-7, with a tentative D call TRBD1 (6 bases). Per germline, CDR1 SQVTM and CDR2 ANQGSEA. This CDR3 spans 12 amino acids. V lost 5 bases to trimming and J lost 6 bases, with 14 bases between them. CDR3 DNA sequence: TGCAGCGTTCCAGTTACAGGGACCGAGCAGTACTTC. Its translation is CSVPVTGTEQYF.

To note about this clone: Other DNA variants within this sample encode the same CDR3. The rearrangement links TRBV19 to TRBJ1-4; no reliable D call. CDR1 LNHDA and CDR2 SQIVND come from the germline V gene (reference sequence). The CDR3 is 13 amino acids. V was clipped by 3 bases and J by 8 bases, with 10 bases between them. CDR3 DNA sequence: TGTGCCAGTAGTATTAGACGGGGAGAAAAACTGTTTTTT. Translation gives CASSIRRGEKLFF.

A single count supports this clone. The chain is built from TRBV19 and TRBJ1-2; no definite D call. CDR3 length: 14 amino acids. V was trimmed by 11 bases and J by 5 bases, leaving 21 bases between them. Germline loops: CDR1 LNHDA, CDR2 SQIVND (reference sequence). Here the CDR3 reads CAVKTRAAAYGYTF. The CDR3 nucleotides are TGTGCCGTAAAGACAAGGGCTGCTGCGTATGGCTACACCTTC.

This clone was counted once. This chain uses TRBV20-1 with TRBJ2-1; maybe TRBD2 (6 bases). Trimming stripped 6 bases from V and 9 bases from J, with 12 bases between. Germline lookup yields CDR1 DFQATT and CDR2 SNEGSKA (reference sequence). The CDR3 is 11 amino acids. This CDR3 is CSAVVRGEQFF. The CDR3 nucleotides read TGCAGTGCCGTAGTGCGGGGTGAGCAGTTCTTC.